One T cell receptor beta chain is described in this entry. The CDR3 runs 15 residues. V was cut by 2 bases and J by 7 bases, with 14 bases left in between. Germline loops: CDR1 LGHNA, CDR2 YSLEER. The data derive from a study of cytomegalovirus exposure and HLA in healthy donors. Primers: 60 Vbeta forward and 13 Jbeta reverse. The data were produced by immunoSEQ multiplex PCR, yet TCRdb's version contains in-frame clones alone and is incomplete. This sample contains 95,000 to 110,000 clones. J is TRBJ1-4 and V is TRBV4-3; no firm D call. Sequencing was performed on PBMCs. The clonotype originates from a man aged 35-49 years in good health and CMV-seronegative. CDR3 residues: CASSQYSGAAEKLFF. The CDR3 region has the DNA TGCGCCAGCAGCCAATATTCGGGTGCGGCTGAAAAACTGTTTTTT.